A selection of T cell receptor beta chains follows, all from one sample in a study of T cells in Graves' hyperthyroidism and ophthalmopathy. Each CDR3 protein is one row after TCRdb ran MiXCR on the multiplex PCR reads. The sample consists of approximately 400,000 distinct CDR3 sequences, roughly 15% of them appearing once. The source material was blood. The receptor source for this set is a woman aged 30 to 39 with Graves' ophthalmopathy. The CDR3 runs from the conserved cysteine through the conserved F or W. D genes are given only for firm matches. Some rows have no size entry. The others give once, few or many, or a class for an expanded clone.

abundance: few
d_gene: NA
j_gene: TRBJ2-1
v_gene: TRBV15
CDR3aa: CATSRIFDNEQFF
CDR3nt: TGTGCCACCAGCCGTATTTTTGACAATGAGCAGTTCTTC

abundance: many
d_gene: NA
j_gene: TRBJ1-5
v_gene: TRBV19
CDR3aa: CASSTQTGLGGNQPQHF
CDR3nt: TGTGCCAGTAGTACCCAGACTGGCCTTGGTGGCAATCAGCCCCAGCATTTT

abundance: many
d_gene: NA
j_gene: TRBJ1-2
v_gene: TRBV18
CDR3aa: CASSPFGTGTNYGYTF
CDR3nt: TGTGCCAGCTCACCATTTGGGACTGGAACGAACTATGGCTACACCTTC

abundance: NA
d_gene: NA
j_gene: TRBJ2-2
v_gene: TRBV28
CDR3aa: CASSPGGGFTGELFF
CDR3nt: TGTGCCAGCAGTCCGGGCGGAGGGTTCACCGGGGAGCTGTTTTTT

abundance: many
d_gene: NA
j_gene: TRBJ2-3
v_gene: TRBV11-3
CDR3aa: CASSLMEGSSHTQYF
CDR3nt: TGTGCCAGCAGCTTAATGGAGGGTAGTTCCCATACGCAGTATTTT

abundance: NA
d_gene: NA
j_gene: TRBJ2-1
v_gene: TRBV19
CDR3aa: CASSVQFLGEQFF
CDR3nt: TGTGCCAGTAGTGTCCAGTTTCTGGGTGAGCAGTTCTTC

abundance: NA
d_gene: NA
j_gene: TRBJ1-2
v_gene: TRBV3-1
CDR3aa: CATSPEVGDGYTF
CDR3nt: TGTGCCACAAGCCCGGAAGTCGGGGACGGCTACACCTTC

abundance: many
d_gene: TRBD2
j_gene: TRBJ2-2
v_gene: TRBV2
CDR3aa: CASSRNSGDTGELFF
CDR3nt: TGTGCCAGCAGTCGAAACAGCGGGGACACCGGGGAGCTGTTTTTT

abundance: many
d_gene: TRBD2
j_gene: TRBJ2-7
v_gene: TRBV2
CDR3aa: CASKASGGLFYEQYF
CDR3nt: TGTGCCAGCAAAGCTAGCGGGGGTTTATTTTACGAGCAGTACTTC

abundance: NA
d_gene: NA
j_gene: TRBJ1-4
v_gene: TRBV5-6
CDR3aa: CASSPTFKGEKLFF
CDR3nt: TGTGCCAGCAGCCCCACATTTAAGGGAGAAAAACTGTTTTTT

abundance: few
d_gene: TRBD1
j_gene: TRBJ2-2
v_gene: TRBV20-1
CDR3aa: CSAQTSGGRTGELFF
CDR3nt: TGCAGTGCGCAGACGTCAGGGGGCAGGACCGGGGAGCTGTTTTTT

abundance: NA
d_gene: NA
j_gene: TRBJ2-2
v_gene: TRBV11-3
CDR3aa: CASRGRRGELFF
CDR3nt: TGTGCCAGCAGGGGGCGGCGCGGGGAGCTGTTTTTT

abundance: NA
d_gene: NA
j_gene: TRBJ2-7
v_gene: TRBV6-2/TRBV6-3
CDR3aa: CASTGETGQIYEQYF
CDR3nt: TGTGCCAGCACCGGCGAGACAGGACAAATCTACGAGCAGTACTTC

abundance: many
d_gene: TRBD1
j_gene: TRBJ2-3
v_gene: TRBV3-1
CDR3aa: CASRPDRHTDTQYF
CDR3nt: TGTGCCAGCAGGCCGGACAGGCACACAGATACGCAGTATTTT

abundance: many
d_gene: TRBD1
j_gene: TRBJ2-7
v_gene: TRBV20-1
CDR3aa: CSATDRGAYEQYF
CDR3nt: TGCAGTGCAACTGACAGGGGGGCATACGAGCAGTACTTC

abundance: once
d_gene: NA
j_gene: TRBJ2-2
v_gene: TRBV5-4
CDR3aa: CASSLVRTNTGELFF
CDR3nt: TGTGCCAGCAGCTTGGTCAGGACGAACACCGGGGAGCTGTTTTTT

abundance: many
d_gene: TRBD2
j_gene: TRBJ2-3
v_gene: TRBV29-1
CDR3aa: CSEFLGGDTQYF
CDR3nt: TGCAGCGAATTCCTCGGGGGGGATACGCAGTATTTT

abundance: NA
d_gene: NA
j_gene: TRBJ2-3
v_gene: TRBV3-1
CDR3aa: CASSHGGRVYF
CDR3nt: TGTGCCAGCAGCCACGGGGGGCGGGTGTATTTT

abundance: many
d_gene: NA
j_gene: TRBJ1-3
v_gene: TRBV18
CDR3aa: CASSPFPVGSGNTIYF
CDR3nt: TGTGCCAGCTCACCATTCCCGGTGGGCTCTGGAAACACCATATATTTT

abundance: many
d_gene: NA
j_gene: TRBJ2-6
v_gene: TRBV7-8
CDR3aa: CASSFGGANVLTF
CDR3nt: TGTGCCAGCAGCTTCGGTGGGGCCAACGTCCTGACTTTC

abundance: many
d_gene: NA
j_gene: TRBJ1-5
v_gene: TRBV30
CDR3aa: CAWSPGDQPQHF
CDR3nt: TGTGCCTGGAGTCCGGGGGATCAGCCCCAGCATTTT

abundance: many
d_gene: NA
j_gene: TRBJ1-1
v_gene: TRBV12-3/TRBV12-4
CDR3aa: CASSSGTRRTEAFF
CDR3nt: TGTGCCAGCAGTTCCGGCACCCGGAGGACTGAAGCTTTCTTT

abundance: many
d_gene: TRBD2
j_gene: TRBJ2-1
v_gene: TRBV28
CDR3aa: CASRGDSGGQFF
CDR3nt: TGTGCCAGCAGAGGCGATAGCGGGGGTCAGTTCTTC

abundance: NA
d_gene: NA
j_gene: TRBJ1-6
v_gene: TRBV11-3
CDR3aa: CASSSGPENSPLHF
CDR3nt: TGTGCCAGCAGCTCGGGACCGGAGAATTCACCCCTCCACTTT

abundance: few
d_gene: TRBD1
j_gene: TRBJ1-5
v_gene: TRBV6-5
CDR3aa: CASSYSTPTGTGSNQPQHF
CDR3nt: TGTGCCAGCAGTTACTCGACGCCCACCGGGACAGGTAGCAATCAGCCCCAGCATTTT

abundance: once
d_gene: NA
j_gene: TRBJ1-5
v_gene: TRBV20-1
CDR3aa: CSATSPGRAQPQHF
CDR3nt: TGCAGTGCTACATCCCCGGGCAGGGCACAGCCCCAGCATTTT

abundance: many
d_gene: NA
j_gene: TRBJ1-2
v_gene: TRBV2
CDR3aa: CASSTGPGYGYTF
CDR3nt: TGTGCCAGCAGTACAGGGCCAGGCTATGGCTACACCTTC

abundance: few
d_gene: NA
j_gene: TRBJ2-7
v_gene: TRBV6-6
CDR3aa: CASSYGGKYREQYF
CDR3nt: TGTGCCAGCAGTTACGGAGGGAAGTATAGGGAGCAGTACTTC